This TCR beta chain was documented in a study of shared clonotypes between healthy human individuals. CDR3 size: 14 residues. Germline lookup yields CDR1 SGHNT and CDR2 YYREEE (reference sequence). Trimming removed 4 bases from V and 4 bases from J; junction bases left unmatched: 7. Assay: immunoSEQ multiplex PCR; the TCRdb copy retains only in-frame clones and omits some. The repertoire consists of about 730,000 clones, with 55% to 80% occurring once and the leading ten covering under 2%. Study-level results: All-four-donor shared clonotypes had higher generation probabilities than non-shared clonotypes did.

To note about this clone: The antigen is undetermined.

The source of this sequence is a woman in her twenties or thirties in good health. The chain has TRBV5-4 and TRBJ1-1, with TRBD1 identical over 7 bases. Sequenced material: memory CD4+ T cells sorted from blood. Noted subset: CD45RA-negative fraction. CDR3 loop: CASSLQGPVTEAFF. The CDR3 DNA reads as TGTGCCAGCAGCCTACAGGGGCCAGTCACTGAAGCTTTCTTT.